This T cell receptor beta chain was obtained from a study of T-cell reconstitution after alpha-beta-depleted transplantation in children. Regarding this clonotype: What it binds is not known.

Unique molecular identifiers were incorporated into the prepared TCRbeta library. TCRdb re-analysed the PCR reads in MiXCR, keeping a single row per CDR3 protein. The table records more than 500,000 distinct CDR3 sequences, 11% of them present only once. This CDR3 has 16 amino acids. CDR1 and CDR2 from the germline V gene are SGHKS and YYEKEE (reference sequence). V was trimmed by 0 bases and J by 1 base, leaving 14 bases between them. Study results and limitations: Reportedly, alpha-beta T cells present about two months post-transplant originated from several hundred expanded clones of graft origin.

The V call is TRBV5-5, the J call TRBJ2-7, with D possibly matching TRBD1 (5 bases). The TCR was taken from a female patient aged 2 to 10 who had a stem cell transplant for aplastic anemia, so the T cells may come from the graft donor. This sample comprised PBMCs, mostly from graft donor cells, obtained 180 days after TCRalphabeta/CD19-depleted stem cell transplant. CDR3 coding DNA: TGTGCCAGCAGCTTGGCCGCAGGACACCGATCCTACGAGCAGTACTTC. This sequence encodes CASSLAAGHRSYEQYF.